This TCR beta chain was sequenced in a study of T cell responses to AZD1222 COVID-19 vaccine. Between the trimmed V and J ends, which lost 1 base and 5 bases, there was a span of 14 bases. The CDR3 totals 14 residues. Germline CDR1 reads SQVTM; CDR2 reads ANQGSEA. As for this clone: The antigen is undetermined.

Generated by immunoSEQ multiplex PCR, the TCRdb table keeps only in-frame clones and is missing some. The sample comprises 110,000 to 150,000 clones, almost 90% of which are singletons, and roughly 3% rests with the top ten. Findings and caveats of the study: With two AZD1222 doses given, Spike-specific TCR breadth and depth both rose.

This receptor was identified in an adult in good health. The chain employs TRBV29-1 and TRBJ1-2; D ambiguous. The sequencing here drew on peripheral blood, taken on day 0 of AZD1222 vaccination. In DNA form, the CDR3 reads TGCAGCGTTGAAGCTCCGGGAGTACTTTATGGCTACACCTTC. Its protein product is CSVEAPGVLYGYTF. The full variable domain, in which reference TRBV29-1 and TRBJ1-2 provide the parts outside the CDR3, is SAVISQKPSRDICQRGTSLTIQCQVDSQVTMMFWYRQQPGQSLTLIATANQGSEATYESGFVIDKFPISRPNLTFSTLTVSNMSPEDSSIYLCSVEAPGVLYGYTFGSGTRLTVV.